This T cell receptor (beta chain) derives from a study of graft-versus-host responses after intestinal transplantation. Study details: Induction using anti-thymocyte globulin, followed by tacrolimus and steroids for approximately 3 years, was given to all recipients.

Repertoires were generated with immunoSEQ multiplex PCR, while TCRdb's copy carries only in-frame clones and drops some. The data hold tens of thousands of clones, with roughly nine tenths observed a single time. Comment on this clone: The antigen remains undetermined. This sample also contains other DNA sequences that code for the same CDR3.

There are 15 residues in the CDR3. V trimming: 5 bases; J trimming: 4 bases; junction bases outside the gene matches: 4. CDR1 is SGHVS, CDR2 FNYEAQ, per germline. The chain couples TRBV7-6 to TRBJ2-7; TRBD2 agrees at 14 bases. The sequenced sample was unstimulated CD8+ T cells sorted from spleen or lymph node cells, obtained before intestinal transplant. This TCR was recovered from a human donor who received an intestinal transplant. The CDR3 here is CASSLGTSGSYEQYF. In DNA form, the CDR3 reads TGTGCCAGCAGCCTTGGGACTAGCGGGAGTTACGAGCAGTACTTC.